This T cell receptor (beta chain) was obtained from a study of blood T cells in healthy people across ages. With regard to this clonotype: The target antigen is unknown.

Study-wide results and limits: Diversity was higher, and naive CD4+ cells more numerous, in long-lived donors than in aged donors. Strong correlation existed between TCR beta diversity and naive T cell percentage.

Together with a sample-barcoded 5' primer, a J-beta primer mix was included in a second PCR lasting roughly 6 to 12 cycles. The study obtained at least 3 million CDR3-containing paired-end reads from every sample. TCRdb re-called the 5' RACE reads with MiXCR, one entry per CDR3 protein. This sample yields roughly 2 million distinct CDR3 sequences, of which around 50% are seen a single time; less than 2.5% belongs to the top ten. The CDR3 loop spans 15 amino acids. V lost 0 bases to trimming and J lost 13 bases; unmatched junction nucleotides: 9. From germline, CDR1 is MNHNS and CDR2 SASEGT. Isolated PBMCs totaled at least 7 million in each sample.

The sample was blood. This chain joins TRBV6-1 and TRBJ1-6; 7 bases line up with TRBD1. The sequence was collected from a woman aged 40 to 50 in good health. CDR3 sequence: CASSEAGTVPGPLHF. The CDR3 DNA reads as TGTGCCAGCAGTGAAGCAGGGACAGTTCCTGGCCCCCTCCACTTT.